The present TCR beta chain was sequenced within a study of CD4+ T cells in melanoma. Using immunoSEQ multiplex PCR, the repertoire was profiled, and TCRdb retains in-frame clones only, with some absent. The sample carries about 9,900 clones, around 63% recorded once. Germline loops: CDR1 SGHVS, CDR2 FNYEAQ. The CDR3 is 13 residues long. Trimming cost V 5 bases and J 5 bases, with 13 bases left between them. Study-wide points: Reportedly, melanoma neoantigen-specific CD4+ T cells showed varied differentiation states. A reported correlation linked neoantigen-specific CD4+ T cells to CD8+, macrophage and B cell function.

In the case of this clone: The antigen is unknown.

The sequence came from a human donor with melanoma. Source material: peripheral blood. The genes are TRBV7-6 and TRBJ2-7; no clear D gene. CDR3: CASSPSVGNEQYF. The DNA for the CDR3 is TGTGCCAGCAGCCCCAGTGTGGGTAACGAGCAGTACTTC.